This T cell receptor beta chain was captured by sequencing in a study of shared clonotypes between healthy human individuals. The CDR3 runs to 18 residues. CDR1 is MDHEN, CDR2 SYDVKM, per germline. The V and J ends lost 5 bases and 4 bases respectively, with 24 bases between them. The protocol was immunoSEQ multiplex PCR, while the TCRdb copy is restricted to in-frame clones and leaves out a portion. The repertoire holds some 530,000 clones, with approximately 80% as singletons. This TCR derives from a woman aged 40-49 years in good health. Some clones in this sample may be carry-over from other donors' samples. The chain has TRBV28 and TRBJ1-3; no reliable D call. The sample taken for sequencing was PBMCs. CDR3 amino acids: CASSPPRLDRLSGNTIYF. The CDR3 DNA follows: TGTGCCAGCAGTCCACCCAGGTTGGATAGACTTTCAGGAAACACCATATATTTT. Based on the CDR3 plus reference TRBV28 and TRBJ1-3, the full variable domain is DVKVTQSSRYLVKRTGEKVFLECVQDMDHENMFWYRQDPGLGLRLIYFSYDVKMKEKGDIPEGYSVSREKKERFSLILESASTNQTSMYLCASSPPRLDRLSGNTIYFGEGSWLTVV.